These T cell receptor beta chains were read from a single sample in a study of blood T cell repertoires in COVID-19. Produced via immunoSEQ multiplex PCR; TCRdb's table is partial and in-frame only. The data show roughly 180,000 clones, over 75% seen once. Sample: PBMCs or T cells enriched from blood (not recorded which). The origin of the receptors is a man aged 50 or older who had recovered from COVID-19. CDR3s include the opening cysteine and the closing phenylalanine or tryptophan. The D gene is left open where the match is weak. Part of the rows lack a size; the others show once, few, many or a class for expanded clones.

TRBV21-1	14	.	.	TRBJ2-1	CASSKAGGYNEQFF	TGTGCCAGCAGCAAAGCGGGGGGATACAATGAGCAGTTCTTC
TRBV30	15	.	TRBD2	TRBJ2-7	CAWSMGTRTRYEQYF	TGTGCCTGGAGTATGGGGACTAGGACAAGGTACGAGCAGTACTTC
TRBV7-8	21	.	.	TRBJ1-5	CASSPQRSRARFQDSNQPQHF	TGTGCCAGCAGCCCCCAACGGTCCAGGGCCCGTTTTCAAGATAGCAATCAGCCCCAGCATTTT
TRBV7-9	15	.	.	TRBJ2-3	CASSGRDSRTDTQYF	TGTGCCAGCAGCGGCCGGGACTCACGCACAGATACGCAGTATTTT
TRBV5-4	15	few	.	TRBJ2-5	CASSPTGGNQETQYF	TGTGCCAGCAGCCCTACCGGGGGAAACCAAGAGACCCAGTACTTC
TRBV7-8	18	.	TRBD1	TRBJ1-6	CASSSTATGSSYNSPLHF	TGTGCCAGCAGCTCAACTGCGACAGGGAGCTCCTATAATTCACCCCTCCACTTT
TRBV4-2	11	once	.	TRBJ2-7	CASSPPREQYF	TGTGCCAGCAGCCCGCCTCGGGAGCAGTACTTC
TRBV5-1	14	once	TRBD2	TRBJ2-5	CASSGSGGRETQYF	TGCGCCAGCAGCGGTAGCGGGGGGCGGGAGACCCAGTACTTC
TRBV19	17	.	.	TRBJ1-3	CASSIQGLLYSGNTIYF	TGTGCCAGTAGTATCCAGGGACTCCTTTACTCTGGAAACACCATATATTTT
TRBV18	14	.	.	TRBJ1-5	CASSPEAFDQPQHF	TGTGCCAGCTCACCAGAAGCCTTCGATCAGCCCCAGCATTTT
TRBV5-8	12	.	TRBD1	TRBJ2-1	CASTGGTGGPFF	TGTGCCAGCACCGGAGGAACAGGGGGCCCGTTCTTC
TRBV19	17	few	.	TRBJ2-7	CASSRASRGGHSGEQYF	TGTGCCAGTAGTCGGGCCTCACGGGGAGGCCACAGTGGGGAGCAGTACTTC
TRBV5-1	16	.	TRBD1	TRBJ2-2	CASSWTLGQDYRELFF	TGCGCCAGCAGCTGGACCCTAGGACAGGATTACCGGGAGCTGTTTTTT
TRBV27	17	.	TRBD1	TRBJ2-3	CASSSGTGIKYTDTQYF	TGTGCCAGCAGTTCCGGGACAGGGATCAAATACACAGATACGCAGTATTTT
TRBV6-2/TRBV6-3	11	.	.	TRBJ2-7	CASSYSQEQYF	TGTGCCAGCAGTTACTCCCAGGAGCAGTACTTC
TRBV2	13	.	.	TRBJ2-7	CASSVDRSYEQYF	TGTGCCAGCAGTGTCGATCGGTCCTACGAGCAGTACTTC
TRBV6-5	12	.	.	TRBJ1-2	CASRKRTEGYTF	TGTGCCAGCAGAAAACGAACAGAAGGCTACACCTTC
TRBV7-9	12	.	.	TRBJ2-1	CASSQEWNEQFF	TGTGCCAGCAGCCAGGAATGGAATGAGCAGTTCTTC
TRBV5-1	16	.	.	TRBJ1-1	CASSVGITGQNTEAFF	TGCGCCAGCAGCGTGGGAATTACAGGGCAGAACACTGAAGCTTTCTTT
TRBV5-6	18	.	TRBD2	TRBJ2-1	CASSLERAGLAGWLEQFF	TGTGCCAGCAGCTTGGAGCGCGCGGGACTAGCGGGATGGTTGGAGCAGTTCTTC
TRBV19	15	.	TRBD2	TRBJ2-5	CASSVTSGRTETQYF	TGTGCCAGTAGTGTTACTAGCGGGAGAACGGAGACCCAGTACTTC
TRBV3-1/TRBV3-2	14	.	.	TRBJ1-4	CASSPGSRNEKLFF	TGTGCCAGCAGTCCGGGGAGTCGTAATGAAAAACTGTTTTTT
TRBV28	12	.	.	TRBJ1-2	CASSGDSLIDTF	TGTGCCAGCAGTGGGGACTCTCTAATAGACACCTTC
TRBV19	16	.	.	TRBJ2-6	CASSSGQLSGANVLTF	TGTGCCAGTAGTAGCGGACAGCTATCTGGGGCCAACGTCCTGACTTTC
TRBV7-2	15	many	TRBD1	TRBJ1-5	CASSAGTVSNQPQHF	TGTGCCAGCAGCGCCGGGACAGTTAGCAATCAGCCCCAGCATTTT
TRBV4-1	17	few	.	TRBJ2-2	CASSQDHPVGYTGELFF	TGCGCCAGCAGCCAAGATCATCCGGTCGGGTACACCGGGGAGCTGTTTTTT
TRBV7-2	15	.	TRBD2	TRBJ2-5	CASSFSGGVGETQYF	TGTGCCAGCAGCTTTAGCGGGGGGGTGGGAGAGACCCAGTACTTC
TRBV6-5	15	.	TRBD2	TRBJ2-2	CATTGRGADTGELFF	TGTGCCACCACCGGGAGGGGGGCTGACACCGGGGAGCTGTTTTTT
TRBV7-2	15	.	.	TRBJ2-7	CASSPNSRGASEQYF	TGTGCCAGCAGCCCGAATAGCAGGGGGGCCTCCGAGCAGTACTTC
TRBV5-4	14	.	TRBD1	TRBJ2-7	CASSLGGTGLLGYF	TGTGCCAGCAGCTTGGGTGGGACAGGGTTGTTAGGGTACTTC
TRBV5-1	13	.	TRBD1	TRBJ2-5	CASSFTGVETQYF	TGCGCCAGCAGCTTTACAGGGGTAGAGACCCAGTACTTC
TRBV10-1	17	.	TRBD1	TRBJ1-5	CASSEPRVGQLNQPQHF	TGCGCCAGCAGTGAACCCCGGGTGGGACAGCTCAATCAGCCCCAGCATTTT
TRBV12-2	15	once	.	TRBJ1-2	CASRPQTEGKGSYTF	TGTGCAAGTCGCCCCCAAACGGAGGGGAAGGGGAGCTACACCTTC
TRBV15	14	.	TRBD1	TRBJ1-5	CATSRGRGNQPQHF	TGTGCCACCAGCAGAGGCAGGGGGAATCAGCCCCAGCATTTT
TRBV6-5	14	few	TRBD2	TRBJ2-1	CASTIGGSYNEQFF	TGTGCCAGCACCATCGGGGGGTCCTACAATGAGCAGTTCTTC
TRBV2	14	few	.	TRBJ2-1	CASTPSLILDEQFF	TGTGCCAGCACCCCGAGCTTAATTCTGGATGAGCAGTTCTTC
TRBV2	15	.	.	TRBJ1-6	CASSEVSGRNSPLHF	TGTGCCAGCAGTGAAGTCTCAGGGAGGAATTCACCCCTCCACTTT
TRBV30	14	.	TRBD2	TRBJ2-1	CAWAGTSGYNEQFF	TGTGCCTGGGCCGGGACTAGCGGGTACAATGAGCAGTTCTTC
TRBV9	15	once	.	TRBJ2-1	CASSVGGRAPNEQFF	TGTGCCAGCAGCGTAGGAGGGCGAGCCCCCAATGAGCAGTTCTTC
TRBV12-3/TRBV12-4	13	.	TRBD2	TRBJ2-5	CASSSLAGGTQYF	TGTGCCAGCAGTTCCTTAGCGGGTGGGACCCAGTACTTC
TRBV5-1	15	.	TRBD1	TRBJ2-7	CASSLGDRVVYEQYF	TGCGCCAGCAGCTTGGGGGACAGGGTGGTCTACGAGCAGTACTTC
TRBV7-3	14	.	.	TRBJ1-3	CASSSGGPGNTIYF	TGTGCCAGCAGCTCTGGGGGCCCTGGAAACACCATATATTTT